Listed below are T cell receptor beta chains from one sample, sequenced in a study of CD8 T cells in Susac syndrome. TCRdb re-analysed the immunoSEQ multiplex PCR reads in MiXCR, keeping a single row per CDR3 protein. The data contain roughly 200,000 distinct CDR3 sequences, 94% of them singletons. The sample taken for sequencing was CD4+ T cells from PBMCs. These receptor sequences come from a human donor with Susac syndrome. Both conserved end residues are part of each CDR3. A D gene is named only where the DNA matches it firmly. Clone size appears in some rows only: once, few, many, or a class for an expanded clone.

v_call	d_call	j_call	clone_size	cdr3_nt	cdr3_aa
TRBV7-9	-	TRBJ1-2	-	TGTGCCAGCAGCGGTGGGAGCTATGGCTACACCTTC	CASSGGSYGYTF
TRBV12-3/TRBV12-4	-	TRBJ2-5	-	TGTGCCAGCAGCGCCTTGTTGGGGGCGGAGACCCAGTACTTC	CASSALLGAETQYF
TRBV10-3	-	TRBJ2-1	-	TGTGCCATCAGTGAGGGTACATGGAGGAGGGATGAGCAGTTCTTC	CAISEGTWRRDEQFF
TRBV29-1	-	TRBJ1-1	-	TGCAGCGTCCGGGAGGGAGGGAGAGCTTTCTTT	CSVREGGRAFF
TRBV5-1	TRBD2	TRBJ2-5	-	TGCGCCAGCAGCCCCCGGACTAGCGGGTACCAAGAGACCCAGTACTTC	CASSPRTSGYQETQYF
TRBV4-2	-	TRBJ1-6	-	TGTGCCAGCAGCCAACCTAACGGGGCTAATTCACCCCTCCACTTT	CASSQPNGANSPLHF
TRBV7-2	-	TRBJ1-5	-	TGTGCCAGCAGCCTAAGAGGGTCGGGCAATCAGCCCCAGCATTTT	CASSLRGSGNQPQHF
TRBV20-1	-	TRBJ2-1	-	TGCAGTGCTAGAGAAAGGGTCTACAATGAGCAGTTCTTC	CSARERVYNEQFF
TRBV20-1	-	TRBJ2-7	-	TGCAGTGCTCCCCTGGGGACGCCTTCCTACGAGCAGTACTTC	CSAPLGTPSYEQYF
TRBV30	TRBD2	TRBJ2-3	-	TGTGCCTGGAGTGTACCGGGTAGCGGGGTCACAGATACGCAGTATTTT	CAWSVPGSGVTDTQYF
TRBV6-5	-	TRBJ2-3	once	TGTGCCAGCCGCCGGGGGCGGGCTACAGATACGCAGTATTTT	CASRRGRATDTQYF
TRBV9	TRBD2	TRBJ2-3	-	TGTGCCAGCGTCGAGGGTAGCGGGGGATCAGATACGCAGTATTTT	CASVEGSGGSDTQYF
TRBV14	-	TRBJ2-6	-	TGTGCCAGCAGAGGCGCACACTCTGGGGCCAACGTCCTGACTTTC	CASRGAHSGANVLTF
TRBV4-3	-	TRBJ2-2	few	TGCGCCAGCAGCCAGGGGAGGAACACCGGGGAGCTGTTTTTT	CASSQGRNTGELFF
TRBV4-2	-	TRBJ2-1	-	TGTGCCAGCAGCCATTCAGGGTCGGCTGAGCAGTTCTTC	CASSHSGSAEQFF
TRBV12-3/TRBV12-4	TRBD1	TRBJ2-1	once	TGTGCCAGCAGTCTTAGACAGGGCGGGTACAATGAGCAGTTCTTC	CASSLRQGGYNEQFF
TRBV5-1	TRBD2	TRBJ2-5	-	TGCGCCAGCAGCTACCGACTAGCGGGGGGCCCAGAGACCCAGTACTTC	CASSYRLAGGPETQYF
TRBV12-3/TRBV12-4	-	TRBJ1-4	-	TGTGCCAGCAGCCGTAGGACTAATGAAAAACTGTTTTTT	CASSRRTNEKLFF
TRBV20-1	TRBD1	TRBJ2-3	-	TGCAGTGCTAGCCGTATTGGGACAGGGAGAGCAGATACGCAGTATTTT	CSASRIGTGRADTQYF
TRBV20-1	TRBD1	TRBJ2-1	-	TGCAGTGCTAGAGGGGACAGGGCCAACAATGAGCAGTTCTTC	CSARGDRANNEQFF
TRBV12-3/TRBV12-4	-	TRBJ1-5	-	TGTGCCAGCAGTTTAATTGAGGAGCAGCCCCAGCATTTT	CASSLIEEQPQHF
TRBV14	-	TRBJ1-4	-	TGTGCCAGCAGCCCCTACAGGACTACTAATGAAAAACTGTTTTTT	CASSPYRTTNEKLFF
TRBV5-1	-	TRBJ2-2	once	TGCGCCAGCAGCATGAGCGTTGGTGGGGAGCTGTTTTTT	CASSMSVGGELFF
TRBV4-2	TRBD2	TRBJ2-1	-	TGTGCCAGCAGCCCCGATAAGGGTCTAGCGGGGGGTAGCTCCTACAATGAGCAGTTCTTC	CASSPDKGLAGGSSYNEQFF
TRBV25-1	-	TRBJ1-1	-	TGTGCCAGCAGTGGATTGACTGAAGCTTTCTTT	CASSGLTEAFF
TRBV5-1	TRBD1	TRBJ1-1	-	TGCGCCAGCAGCACCGGACAGGGGGGATCAGAAAACACTGAAGCTTTCTTT	CASSTGQGGSENTEAFF
TRBV16	-	TRBJ1-2	-	TGTGCCAGCAGCCCCCTGGCTAGGGGTCCTGATGGCTACACCTTC	CASSPLARGPDGYTF
TRBV6-6	-	TRBJ1-1	-	TGTGCCAGCAGGGAGGGACTGGGGGCTGAAGCTTTCTTT	CASREGLGAEAFF
TRBV30	TRBD2	TRBJ2-3	once	TGTGCCTGGAGTCAGGAAATAGCGGGGGGAAGAGATACGCAGTATTTT	CAWSQEIAGGRDTQYF
TRBV20-1	-	TRBJ2-5	-	TGCAGTGCTGTAGAGGACGGCGTTGGGGCAGGGACCCAGTACTTC	CSAVEDGVGAGTQYF
TRBV7-2	-	TRBJ1-6	once	TGTGCCAGCCGACGGGCGGGCCTCGCCGTCGATTCACCCCTCCACTTT	CASRRAGLAVDSPLHF
TRBV10-3	TRBD1	TRBJ1-1	-	TGTGCCATCAGTGAGGAGGACAGGGGGAACACTGAAGCTTTCTTT	CAISEEDRGNTEAFF
TRBV20-1	TRBD1	TRBJ2-1	once	TGCAGTGCTGGATGGGACAGGGTCAACAATGAGCAGTTCTTC	CSAGWDRVNNEQFF
TRBV29-1	TRBD1	TRBJ1-4	once	TGCAGCGTAGCGAGACAGGGTAATGAAAAACTGTTTTTT	CSVARQGNEKLFF
TRBV5-1	TRBD2	TRBJ2-1	-	TGCGCCAGCAGCTTGAACAGCGGGGTGTACAATGAGCAGTTCTTC	CASSLNSGVYNEQFF
TRBV11-2	-	TRBJ2-7	-	TGTGCCAGCGCGGTGGGGCGGGGCGAGCAGTACTTC	CASAVGRGEQYF
TRBV6-2/TRBV6-3	-	TRBJ1-6	-	TGTGCCAGCAGTTACGAGGGTACTCTCCCCCTCCACTTT	CASSYEGTLPLHF
TRBV7-2	-	TRBJ1-1	-	TGTGCCAGCAGCCTACACCAGAACACTGAAGCTTTCTTT	CASSLHQNTEAFF
TRBV20-1	TRBD2	TRBJ2-5	-	TGCAGTGCTAGGCCTAGCGGGGTCCAACAAGAGACCCAGTACTTC	CSARPSGVQQETQYF
TRBV7-9	TRBD2	TRBJ2-5	-	TGTGCCAGCAGCTTAGGTGCGACTAGCGGGGGAGAAGAGACCCAGTACTTC	CASSLGATSGGEETQYF
TRBV4-3	-	TRBJ2-5	-	TGCGCCAGCAGCCAGGGATCCCTGGGGGTCGGGACCCAGTACTTC	CASSQGSLGVGTQYF
TRBV28	TRBD1	TRBJ2-7	-	TGTGCCAGCCGAACTCCGGGACAGGGGGCGAAGGAGCAGTACTTC	CASRTPGQGAKEQYF
TRBV4-2	-	TRBJ2-4	-	TGTGCCAGCAGCCAAGAAGGACCGGGCCTAGGGGACATTCAGTACTTC	CASSQEGPGLGDIQYF